This TCR beta chain originates from a study of human T cells and chemical hapten exposure. The time point is: patch test 3, about 24 weeks after DPC sensitization. Specified treatment: therapeutic diphenylcyclopropenone sensitization with weekly scalp DPC. The study extracted total RNA from unfractionated whole blood. The germline gives CDR1 SQVTM, CDR2 ANQGSEA. This CDR3 spans 10 amino acids. V was trimmed by 0 bases and J by 14 bases, leaving 8 bases between them. TCRdb reprocessed the RACE reads with MiXCR, giving one entry per CDR3 protein. The table has some 38,000 distinct CDR3 sequences, around 9.5% seen once; the top ten hold over 20%.

This sequence was found in a man aged 45-65 years with alopecia areata. Some clones in this sample may be carry-over from other donors' samples. The sample was whole blood, taken in connection with sensitization to the hapten diphenylcyclopropenone (DPC). The chain recombines TRBV29-1 with TRBJ2-1, with D uncertain. The CDR3 nucleotides read TGCAGCGTTGAAGACGGTAGAGAGTTCTTC. Amino acids: CSVEDGREFF.